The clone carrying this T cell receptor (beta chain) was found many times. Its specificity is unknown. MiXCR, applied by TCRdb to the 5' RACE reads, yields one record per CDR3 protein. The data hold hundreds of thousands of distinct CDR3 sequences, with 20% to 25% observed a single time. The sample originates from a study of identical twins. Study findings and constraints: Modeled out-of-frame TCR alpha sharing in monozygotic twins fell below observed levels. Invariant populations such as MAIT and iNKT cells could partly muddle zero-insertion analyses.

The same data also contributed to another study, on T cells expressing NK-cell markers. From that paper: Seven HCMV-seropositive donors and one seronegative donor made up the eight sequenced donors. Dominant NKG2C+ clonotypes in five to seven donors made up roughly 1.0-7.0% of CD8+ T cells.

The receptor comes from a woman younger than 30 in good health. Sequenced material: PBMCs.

The CDR3, as DNA: TGTGCCACCCTCGTGGCAGGGAACACCGGGGAGCTGTTTTTT. This codes for CATLVAGNTGELFF. The chain couples TRBV27 to TRBJ2-2; D is ambiguous. V lost 10 bases, J lost 1 base, and 13 bases lay in between. The CDR3 is made up of 14 amino acids. CDR1 and CDR2 (germline): MNHEY, SMNVEV (reference sequence).